This TCR beta chain comes out of a study of T cell responses to AZD1222 COVID-19 vaccine. Assay used: immunoSEQ multiplex PCR; TCRdb lists only in-frame clones, some missing. This sample has 100,000 to 150,000 clones, with around 94% found just once. The sample here was peripheral blood, taken on day 0 of AZD1222 vaccination. This sequence was found in an adult in good health.

The CDR3 protein is CASSSSTDTQYF. The CDR3 DNA reads TGTGCCAGCAGTTCTAGCACAGATACGCAGTATTTT. The chain employs TRBV5-4 and TRBJ2-3, with no clear D. The CDR3 loop spans 12 amino acids. Germline CDR1 reads SGHNT; CDR2 reads YYREEE (reference sequence). The ends were cut back, 5 bases at V and 0 bases at J, with 4 bases in the middle.